The 8 T cell receptor beta chains below come from one sample, sequenced in a study of T cell responses to AZD1222 COVID-19 vaccine. Sequencing used immunoSEQ multiplex PCR; TCRdb keeps in-frame clones, though not all of them. The sample lists 75,000 to 100,000 clones, nearly 90% occurring once. Sequencing used peripheral blood, obtained on day 0 of AZD1222 vaccination. All receptors derive from an adult in good health.

This clone was recorded only once. In DNA form, the CDR3 reads TGCGCCAGCAGCTTTTACCAGGGAGGCACTGAAGCTTTCTTT. Its translation is CASSFYQGGTEAFF. The gene calls are TRBV5-1 and TRBJ1-1; TRBD1 is a possible D gene (5 bases). Deletions cut 2 bases from V and 4 bases from J, with 12 bases between. Germline lookup yields CDR1 SGHRS and CDR2 YFSETQ. The CDR3 runs 14 residues. The full variable domain, with the rest looked up from reference TRBV5-1 and TRBJ1-1, is KAGVTQTPRYLIKTRGQQVTLSCSPISGHRSVSWYQQTPGQGLQFLFEYFSETQRNKGNFPGRFSGRQFSNSRSEMNVSTLELGDSALYLCASSFYQGGTEAFFGQGTRLTVV.

Concerning this clone itself: At one end, the junction sequence differs from germline, possibly due to a read error. The chain employs TRBV7-7 and TRBJ2-5; 7 positions match TRBD2. The CDR3 is 15 residues long. The germline V gene encodes CDR1 SSHAT and CDR2 FNYEAQ (reference sequence). CDR3 coding DNA: TGTGCTAGCAGCTTATGGCTAGCGGACCAAGAGACCCAGTACTTC. It yields the protein CASSLWLADQETQYF.

The chain joins TRBV5-1 to TRBJ1-1; D uncertain. Trimming shortened V by 4 bases and J by 1 base, and 11 bases separated the two germline ends. Germline V lookup: CDR1 SGHRS, CDR2 YFSETQ. The CDR3 is 14 amino acids. This chain's CDR3 is CASSPPNANTEAFF. CDR3 sequence (DNA): TGCGCCAGCAGCCCCCCAAACGCGAACACTGAAGCTTTCTTT.

The chain employs TRBV23-1 and TRBJ2-1; weak D call: TRBD2 (5 bases). TRBV23-1 is given ORF status, its function remaining uncertain. The CDR3 extends over 15 amino acids. Trimming shortened V by 7 bases and J by 7 bases, and 20 bases separated the two germline ends. The CDR3: CASIEGVQQENEQFF. CDR3 in DNA: TGCGCCAGCATAGAGGGAGTACAGCAAGAAAATGAGCAGTTCTTC.

V gene TRBV7-8 combines with J gene TRBJ2-2, with D possibly TRBD1 on 7 matching bases. The CDR3 covers 17 residues. Germline CDR1 is SGHVS and CDR2 is FQNEAQ. V was shortened by 5 bases and J by 3 bases, with 19 bases between the two germline ends. The CDR3, as DNA: TGTGCCAGCAGCAGACTAGGGGGCAGGGGTGACACCGGGGAGCTGTTTTTT. Its translation is CASSRLGGRGDTGELFF.

The chain couples TRBV18 to TRBJ1-1; no firm D call. Per the germline V gene, CDR1 is KGHSH and CDR2 is LQKENI. Trimming shortened V by 0 bases and J by 0 bases, and 8 bases separated the two germline ends. The CDR3 contains 15 residues. CDR3: CASSPPRFMNTEAFF. The CDR3 DNA sequence: TGTGCCAGCTCACCACCGCGATTTATGAACACTGAAGCTTTCTTT.

V and J are TRBV7-9 and TRBJ1-1; D gene uncertain. V gave up 5 bases and J gave up 3 bases, with 16 bases separating them. Germline CDR1 is SEHNR and CDR2 is FQNEAQ (reference sequence). CDR3 length equals 15 residues. The CDR3: CASSPARGLDTEAFF. The DNA of the CDR3 is TGTGCCAGCAGCCCGGCTCGAGGGTTGGACACTGAAGCTTTCTTT.

This chain joins TRBV30 and TRBJ1-6; no definite D call. Germline V CDR1 and CDR2: GTSNPN, SVGIG (reference sequence). V dropped 3 bases and J dropped 0 bases, with 15 bases sitting between them. The CDR3 has 17 amino acids. The CDR3, as DNA: TGTGCCTGGAGGTCGGGCAAACTAAGCTCCTATAATTCACCCCTCCACTTT. Its protein product is CAWRSGKLSSYNSPLHF.